The T cell receptor beta chain described here comes from a study of beta chain features in type 1 diabetes. Overall study results and limits: Type 1 diabetes patients had VDJ junctions that carried fewer insertions and more deletions. Compared with healthy donors, patients appeared to share more similar naive, central memory and regulatory TCRB repertoires.

Germline CDR1 reads SNHLY; CDR2 reads FYNNEI. CDR3 length: 14 residues. The junction had 9 bases not matched to a gene; V was cut back by 8 bases and J by 5 bases. Central memory, naive, regulatory and stem cell-like memory CD4+ cells were sorted by CD45RO/CCR7/CD25/CD127/CD95/CD27. Sequencing targeted expressed TCRB transcripts, as all isolated RNA had been reverse transcribed. Generated by immunoSEQ multiplex PCR, the TCRdb table keeps only in-frame clones and is missing some. The sample has under 900,000 clones; about a sixth are singletons. This clone was counted only a few times. Its antigen is unidentified.

The J gene is TRBJ2-1, the V gene TRBV2; TRBD1 matches 7 bases. The sample was naive CD4+ T cells from blood. The sequence was obtained from a woman under 30 in good health. The CDR3 region has the DNA TGTGCCAGCGACAGGGAACGGGCGGACAATGAGCAGTTCTTC. Translating it yields CASDRERADNEQFF.